This T cell receptor (beta chain) comes out of a study of T cell responses to AZD1222 COVID-19 vaccine. Study findings and constraints: Among vaccine-associated CD4 TCRs, coverage spanned spike, with dominance at 160-218 and 743-854.

On this clone: Its antigen is undetermined.

This CDR3 contains 12 residues. Per germline, CDR1 LNHDA and CDR2 SQIVND (reference sequence). V was shortened by 10 bases and J by 5 bases, with 14 bases between the two germline ends. Profiled with immunoSEQ multiplex PCR; TCRdb holds only in-frame clones, not every one. The sample lists tens of thousands of clones; 85% to 90% were seen once. This material consisted of peripheral blood, taken on day 0 of MenACWY control vaccination. The clonotype was recovered from an adult in good health. This chain links TRBV19 with TRBJ1-1; D ambiguous. The CDR3 DNA reads as TGTGCCACCAGATACGCCGGGACTGAAGCTTTCTTT. Its translation: CATRYAGTEAFF. Full variable domain (rest looked up from reference TRBV19 and TRBJ1-1): DGGITQSPKYLFRKEGQNVTLSCEQNLNHDAMYWYRQDPGQGLRLIYYSQIVNDFQKGDIAEGYSVSREKKESFPLTVTSAQKNPTAFYLCATRYAGTEAFFGQGTRLTVV.